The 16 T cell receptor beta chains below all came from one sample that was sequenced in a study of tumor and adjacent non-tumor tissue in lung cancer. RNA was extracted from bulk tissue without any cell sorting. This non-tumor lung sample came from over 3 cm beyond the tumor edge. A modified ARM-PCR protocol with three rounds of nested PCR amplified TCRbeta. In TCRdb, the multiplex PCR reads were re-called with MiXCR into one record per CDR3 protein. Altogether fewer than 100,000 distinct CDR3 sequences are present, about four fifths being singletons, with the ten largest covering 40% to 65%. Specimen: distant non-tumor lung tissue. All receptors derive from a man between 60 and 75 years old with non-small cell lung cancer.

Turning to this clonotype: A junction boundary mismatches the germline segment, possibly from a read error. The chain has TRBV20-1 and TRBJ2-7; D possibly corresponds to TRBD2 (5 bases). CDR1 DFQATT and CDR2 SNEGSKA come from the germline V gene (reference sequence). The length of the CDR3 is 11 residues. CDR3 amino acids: CGARHLTIEYF. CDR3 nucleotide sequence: TGCGGTGCTAGACATCTGACTATCGAGTACTTC.

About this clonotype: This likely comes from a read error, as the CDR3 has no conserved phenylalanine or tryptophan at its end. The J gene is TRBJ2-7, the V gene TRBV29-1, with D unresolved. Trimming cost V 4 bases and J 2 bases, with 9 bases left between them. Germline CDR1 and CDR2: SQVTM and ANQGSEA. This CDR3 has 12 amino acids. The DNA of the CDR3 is TGCAGCGTTGCTAAGGGCCCCTACGAGCAGTACCTC. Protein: CSVAKGPYEQYL.

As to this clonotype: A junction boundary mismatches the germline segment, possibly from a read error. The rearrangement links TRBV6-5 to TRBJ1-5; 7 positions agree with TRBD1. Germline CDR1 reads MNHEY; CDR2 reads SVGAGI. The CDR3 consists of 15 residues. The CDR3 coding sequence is TGCGCCAACAGTTACAATGGACAGGATAGTCAGCCCCAGCATTTT. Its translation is CANSYNGQDSQPQHF.

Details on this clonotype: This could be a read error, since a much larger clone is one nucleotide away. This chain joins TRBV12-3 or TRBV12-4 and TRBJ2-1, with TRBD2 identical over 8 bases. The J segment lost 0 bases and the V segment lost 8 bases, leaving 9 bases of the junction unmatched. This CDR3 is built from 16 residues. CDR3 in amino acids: CASCPTAGVSYNEQFF. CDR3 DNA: TGTGCCAGCTGTCCCACAGCGGGGGTCTCCTACAATGAGCAGTTCTTC.

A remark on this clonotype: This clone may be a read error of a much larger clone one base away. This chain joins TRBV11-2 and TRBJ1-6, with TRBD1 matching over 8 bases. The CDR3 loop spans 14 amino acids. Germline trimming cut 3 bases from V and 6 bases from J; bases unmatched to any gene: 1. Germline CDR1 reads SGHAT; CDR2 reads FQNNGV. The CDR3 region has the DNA TGTGCCAGCAGCTTTGACAGGGGTAATTCACCCCTCCACTTT. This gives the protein CASSFDRGNSPLHF.

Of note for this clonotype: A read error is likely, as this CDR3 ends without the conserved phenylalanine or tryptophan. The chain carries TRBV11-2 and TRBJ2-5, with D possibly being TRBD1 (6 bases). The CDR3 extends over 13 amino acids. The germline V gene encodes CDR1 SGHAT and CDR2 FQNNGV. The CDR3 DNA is TGTGCCAGCAACTCTCCAGGGGAAGAGAGCCAGTACCTC. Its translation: CASNSPGEESQYL.

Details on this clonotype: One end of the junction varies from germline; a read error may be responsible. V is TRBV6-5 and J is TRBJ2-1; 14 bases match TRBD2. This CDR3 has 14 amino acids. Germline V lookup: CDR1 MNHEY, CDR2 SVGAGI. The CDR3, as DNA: TGCGCCAACAGACTAGCGGGAGGGAGGCATGATCAGTTCTTC. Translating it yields CANRLAGGRHDQFF.

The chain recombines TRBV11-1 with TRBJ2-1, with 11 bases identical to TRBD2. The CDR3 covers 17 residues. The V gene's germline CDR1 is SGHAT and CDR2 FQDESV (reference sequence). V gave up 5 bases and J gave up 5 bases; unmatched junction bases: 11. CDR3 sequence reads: CASSESYSGGAHNEQFF. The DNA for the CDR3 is TGTGCCAGCAGCGAATCTTATAGCGGGGGGGCACACAATGAGCAGTTCTTC.

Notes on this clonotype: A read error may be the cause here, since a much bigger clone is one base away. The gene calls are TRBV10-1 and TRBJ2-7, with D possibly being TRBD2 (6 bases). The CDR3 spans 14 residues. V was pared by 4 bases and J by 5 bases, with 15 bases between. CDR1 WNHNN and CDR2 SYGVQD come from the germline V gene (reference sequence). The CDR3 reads CASSGGGSPNEQYV. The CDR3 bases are TGCGCCAGCAGTGGAGGAGGGAGCCCTAACGAGCAGTACGTC.

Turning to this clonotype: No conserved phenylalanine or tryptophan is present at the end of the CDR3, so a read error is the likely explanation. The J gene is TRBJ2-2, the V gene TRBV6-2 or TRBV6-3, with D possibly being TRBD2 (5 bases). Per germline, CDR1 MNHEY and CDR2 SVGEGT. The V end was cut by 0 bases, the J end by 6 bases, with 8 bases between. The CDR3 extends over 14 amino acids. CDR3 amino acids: CASSYSAGPGELFI. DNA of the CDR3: TGTGCCAGCAGTTACTCTGCGGGTCCCGGGGAGCTGTTTATT.

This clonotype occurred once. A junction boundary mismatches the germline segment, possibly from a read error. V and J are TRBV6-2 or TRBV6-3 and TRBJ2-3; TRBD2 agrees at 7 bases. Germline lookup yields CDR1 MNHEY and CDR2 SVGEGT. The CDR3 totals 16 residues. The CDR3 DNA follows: TGTGCCAGCAGTCAAGGACTATCGGGAGGTACAGATACACAGTATTTT. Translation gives CASSQGLSGGTDTQYF.

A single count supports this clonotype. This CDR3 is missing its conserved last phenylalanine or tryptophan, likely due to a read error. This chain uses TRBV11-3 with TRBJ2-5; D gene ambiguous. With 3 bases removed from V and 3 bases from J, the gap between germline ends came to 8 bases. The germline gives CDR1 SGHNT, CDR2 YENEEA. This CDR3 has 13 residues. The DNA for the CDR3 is TGTGCCAGCAGCTTTACTGTGGAAGAGACCCAGTACTTA. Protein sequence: CASSFTVEETQYL.

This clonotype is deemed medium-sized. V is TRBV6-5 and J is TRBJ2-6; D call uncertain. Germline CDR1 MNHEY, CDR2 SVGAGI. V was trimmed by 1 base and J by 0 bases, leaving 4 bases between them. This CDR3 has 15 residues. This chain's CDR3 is CASSYFGSGANVLTF. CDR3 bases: TGTGCCAGCAGTTACTTCGGCTCTGGGGCCAACGTCCTGACTTTC.

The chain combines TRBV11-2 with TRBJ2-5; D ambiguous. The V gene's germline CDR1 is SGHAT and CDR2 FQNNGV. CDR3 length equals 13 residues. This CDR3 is CVNSCSEEETQYF. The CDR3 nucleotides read TGTGTCAACAGCTGTAGTGAGGAAGAGACCCAGTACTTC.

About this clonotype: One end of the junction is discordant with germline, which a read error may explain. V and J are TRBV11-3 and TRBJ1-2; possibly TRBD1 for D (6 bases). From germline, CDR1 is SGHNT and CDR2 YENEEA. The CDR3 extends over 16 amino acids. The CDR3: CANSSPTSGANYGYTF. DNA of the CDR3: TGTGCCAACAGTAGCCCGACCTCGGGGGCTAACTATGGTTACACCTTC.

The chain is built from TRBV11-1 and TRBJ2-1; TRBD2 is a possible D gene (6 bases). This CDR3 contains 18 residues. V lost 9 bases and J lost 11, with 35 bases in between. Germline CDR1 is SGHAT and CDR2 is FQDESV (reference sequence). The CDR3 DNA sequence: TGTGCCAGAGGATTAGCGCAAGTCTATGCGGGGCAGATCCCCCAGCAGTTCTTC. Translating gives CARGLAQVYAGQIPQQFF. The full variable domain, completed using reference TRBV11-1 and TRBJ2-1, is EAEVAQSPRYKITEKSQAVAFWCDPISGHATLYWYRQILGQGPELLVQFQDESVVDDSQLPKDRFSAERLKGVDSTLKIQPAELGDSAMYLCARGLAQVYAGQIPQQFFGPGTRLTVL.